The rows below give T cell receptor beta chains drawn from one sample of a study of blood T cell repertoires in COVID-19. Produced via immunoSEQ multiplex PCR; TCRdb's table is partial and in-frame only. The data contain about 99,000 clones, about four fifths of them singletons. Sample: peripheral blood. These receptor sequences come from a woman at least 80 years old with active or convalescent COVID-19. Each CDR3 is given with its conserved first and last residue. A D gene is named only where the DNA matches it firmly. Clone size, where shown, is once, few, many, or a class for clones that have expanded.

j_call | d_call | v_call | clone_size | cdr3_aa | cdr3_nt
TRBJ2-1 | TRBD2 | TRBV19 | . | CASSSGTRYNEQFF | TGTGCCAGTAGTTCCGGGACTAGATACAATGAGCAGTTCTTC
TRBJ2-7 | TRBD1 | TRBV2 | once | CASSLDRENEQYF | TGTGCCAGCAGTTTGGACAGGGAAAACGAGCAGTACTTC
TRBJ1-4 | . | TRBV5-5 | once | CASSFQGLEKLFF | TGTGCCAGCAGCTTTCAGGGTTTGGAAAAACTGTTTTTT
TRBJ2-1 | . | TRBV9 | . | CASSPVGSYNEQFF | TGTGCCAGCAGCCCAGTTGGCTCCTACAATGAGCAGTTCTTC
TRBJ2-2 | TRBD2 | TRBV5-4 | few | CASSGGGGESGELFF | TGTGCCAGCTCCGGGGGGGGAGGTGAATCCGGGGAGCTGTTTTTT
TRBJ2-7 | TRBD1 | TRBV6-4 | once | CASSRDRSYEQYF | TGTGCCAGCAGCCGGGACAGGAGCTACGAGCAGTACTTC
TRBJ1-1 | . | TRBV29-1 | . | CSGSRGSKAEAFF | TGCAGCGGGAGTAGGGGAAGTAAAGCTGAAGCTTTCTTT
TRBJ2-1 | TRBD2 | TRBV28 | . | CASRPPLGLAGEVEQFF | TGTGCCAGCAGGCCACCCCTGGGACTAGCGGGAGAAGTTGAGCAGTTCTTC
TRBJ1-1 | TRBD1 | TRBV19 | . | CASSIPPDRVGWGTEAFF | TGTGCCAGTAGTATCCCCCCCGACAGGGTGGGGTGGGGCACTGAAGCTTTCTTT
TRBJ1-1 | . | TRBV6-5 | . | CASSYSIAVMNTEAFF | TGTGCCAGCAGTTACTCGATCGCAGTTATGAACACTGAAGCTTTCTTT
TRBJ2-2 | . | TRBV5-4 | . | CASSLSRERRNTGELFF | TGTGCCAGCAGCTTATCACGAGAGCGGAGGAACACCGGGGAGCTGTTTTTT
TRBJ2-3 | TRBD2 | TRBV5-1 | . | CASSTSGGTDTQYF | TGCGCCAGCAGCACTAGCGGGGGCACAGATACGCAGTATTTT
TRBJ1-1 | . | TRBV25-1 | few | CASSESGRTPEAFF | TGTGCCAGCAGTGAATCAGGTCGCACTCCTGAAGCTTTCTTT
TRBJ2-5 | . | TRBV28 | once | CASSFIAAAGETQYF | TGTGCCAGCAGTTTTATAGCCGCCGCGGGAGAGACCCAGTACTTC
TRBJ2-7 | . | TRBV28 | . | CASSSIHEQYF | TGTGCCAGCAGTTCCATCCACGAGCAGTACTTC
TRBJ2-7 | TRBD2 | TRBV19 | once | CASQRSGRDYEQYF | TGTGCCAGTCAACGTAGCGGGCGAGACTACGAGCAGTACTTC
TRBJ2-3 | TRBD2 | TRBV18 | . | CASSHQGTLAGSSGDTQYF | TGTGCCAGCTCTCACCAGGGAACACTAGCGGGTAGTTCTGGAGATACGCAGTATTTT
TRBJ1-6 | TRBD1 | TRBV6-5 | few | CASGDRPNSPLHF | TGTGCCAGCGGGGACAGGCCTAATTCACCCCTCCACTTT
TRBJ2-4 | TRBD1 | TRBV5-5 | . | CASLGQVDGNIQYF | TGTGCCAGCCTCGGACAGGTTGATGGAAACATTCAGTACTTC
TRBJ2-7 | . | TRBV2 | . | CASRAGQWGEQYF | TGTGCCAGCAGAGCCGGACAGTGGGGCGAGCAGTACTTC
TRBJ2-2 | . | TRBV19 | . | CASSTKRTGELFF | TGTGCCAGTAGTACGAAGCGGACCGGGGAGCTGTTTTTT
TRBJ2-7 | TRBD1 | TRBV2 | once | CASSGTGPEQYF | TGTGCCAGCAGTGGGACAGGGCCCGAGCAGTACTTC
TRBJ2-7 | TRBD2 | TRBV2 | . | CASSPDYRTSRSYEQYF | TGTGCCAGCAGTCCAGATTATCGGACTAGTCGCTCCTACGAGCAGTACTTC
TRBJ2-7 | TRBD1 | TRBV4-1 | . | CASSQPMDGQGVGNEQYF | TGCGCCAGCAGCCAACCCATGGACGGACAGGGGGTCGGGAACGAGCAGTACTTC
TRBJ1-1 | TRBD1 | TRBV6-4 | . | CASSRTGNTEAFF | TGTGCCAGCAGTCGGACAGGGAACACTGAAGCTTTCTTT
TRBJ2-1 | . | TRBV11-3 | . | CASSPGDRVYNEQFF | TGTGCCAGCAGCCCAGGAGACAGAGTCTACAATGAGCAGTTCTTC
TRBJ2-1 | . | TRBV4-3 | . | CASSQESSDNEQFF | TGCGCCAGCAGCCAAGAGTCTAGTGACAATGAGCAGTTCTTC
TRBJ2-1 | . | TRBV2 | . | CASSIRQDSYEQFF | TGTGCCAGCAGTATCAGACAGGATTCTTATGAGCAGTTCTTC
TRBJ1-4 | . | TRBV29-1 | . | CSVGLTGGEEKLFF | TGCAGCGTTGGTCTTACGGGGGGCGAGGAAAAACTGTTTTTT
TRBJ1-6 | TRBD1 | TRBV6-6 | once | CASSYGQGDSPLHF | TGTGCCAGCAGTTACGGACAGGGGGATTCACCCCTCCACTTT
TRBJ2-3 | TRBD2 | TRBV19 | . | CASSMPGRGGDTQYF | TGTGCCAGTAGTATGCCGGGACGCGGGGGAGATACGCAGTATTTT
TRBJ1-1 | . | TRBV10-3 | . | CAISESGRGSTEAFF | TGTGCCATCAGTGAGTCCGGGCGGGGAAGCACTGAAGCTTTCTTT
TRBJ2-1 | TRBD2 | TRBV7-3 | . | CASSPVAGISEQFF | TGTGCCAGCAGCCCCGTAGCGGGAATTAGTGAGCAGTTCTTC
TRBJ2-1 | TRBD2 | TRBV24-1 | . | CATSDASGSSYNEQFF | TGTGCCACCAGTGATGCTAGCGGGAGCTCCTACAATGAGCAGTTCTTC
TRBJ2-7 | . | TRBV7-2 | few | CASSPPSSYEQYF | TGTGCCAGCAGCCCTCCGAGCTCCTACGAGCAGTACTTC
TRBJ1-2 | . | TRBV28 | once | CASMREEGYTF | TGTGCCAGCATGAGGGAAGAAGGCTACACCTTC
TRBJ2-2 | . | TRBV5-6 | . | CASSLRTPNTGELFF | TGTGCCAGCAGCTTGAGGACACCGAACACCGGGGAGCTGTTTTTT
TRBJ2-3 | TRBD2 | TRBV29-1 | once | CSVEDAGGAPDTQYF | TGCAGCGTTGAAGACGCGGGAGGAGCCCCAGATACGCAGTATTTT
TRBJ2-1 | . | TRBV7-2 | . | CASSLYRSSYNEQFF | TGTGCCAGCAGCCTCTATCGGAGTTCCTACAATGAGCAGTTCTTC
TRBJ1-6 | TRBD1 | TRBV7-8 | . | CASSLTSGTGETPLHF | TGTGCCAGCAGCTTAACGTCCGGGACAGGGGAGACACCCCTCCACTTT
TRBJ2-3 | TRBD1 | TRBV19 | . | CASAPGTGTDTQYF | TGTGCCAGCGCCCCCGGGACAGGGACAGATACGCAGTATTTT
TRBJ1-5 | . | TRBV7-8 | few | CASSPSVGGRNQPQHF | TGTGCCAGCAGCCCCAGCGTAGGGGGTCGCAATCAGCCCCAGCATTTT
TRBJ2-3 | TRBD2 | TRBV28 | once | CASSNSGGTDTQYF | TGTGCCAGCAGCAATAGCGGGGGCACAGATACGCAGTATTTT
TRBJ1-5 | . | TRBV19 | . | CASSGVAGVGQPQHF | TGTGCCAGTAGCGGGGTGGCAGGGGTTGGTCAGCCCCAGCATTTT
TRBJ2-4 | . | TRBV7-9 | . | CASSFGSPVKIQYF | TGTGCCAGCAGCTTTGGCTCACCTGTAAAGATTCAGTACTTC
TRBJ2-4 | . | TRBV19 | . | CASSSGGTLAKNIQYF | TGTGCCAGTAGCTCAGGGGGGACACTAGCCAAAAACATTCAGTACTTC
TRBJ1-1 | . | TRBV12-3/TRBV12-4 | once | CASSTYLGAEAFF | TGTGCCAGCAGTACCTACCTCGGGGCTGAAGCTTTCTTT
TRBJ2-7 | . | TRBV10-1 | few | CAPRGHGGQYF | TGCGCCCCCCGGGGACACGGCGGGCAGTACTTC
TRBJ2-1 | . | TRBV29-1 | few | CSVERGTSSYNEQFF | TGCAGCGTTGAACGCGGGACTTCATCCTACAATGAGCAGTTCTTC
TRBJ2-7 | . | TRBV21-1 | . | CASSKGEDRGKYEQYF | TGTGCCAGCAGCAAAGGGGAGGACAGGGGAAAATACGAGCAGTACTTC
TRBJ2-2 | TRBD2 | TRBV11-2 | . | CASSQIRGAGELFF | TGTGCCAGCAGCCAGATCCGGGGGGCCGGGGAGCTGTTTTTT
TRBJ1-2 | TRBD1 | TRBV7-9 | . | CASSNPRRGGGNYGYTF | TGTGCCAGCAGCAATCCTCGCCGTGGAGGGGGCAACTATGGCTACACCTTC
TRBJ2-7 | TRBD2 | TRBV6-2/TRBV6-3 | . | CASSYSETSGTYEQYF | TGTGCCAGCAGTTACTCAGAGACTAGCGGGACCTACGAGCAGTACTTC
TRBJ2-5 | TRBD2 | TRBV2 | few | CASSGVGLAVPGETQYF | TGTGCCAGCAGTGGGGTTGGACTAGCGGTTCCGGGTGAGACCCAGTACTTC
TRBJ1-5 | . | TRBV19 | once | CAARPSGKSNQPQHF | TGTGCCGCGAGACCCTCGGGGAAGTCCAATCAGCCCCAGCATTTT
TRBJ2-5 | TRBD2 | TRBV29-1 | . | CSVESSPSGETQYF | TGCAGCGTTGAAAGTTCTCCTAGCGGAGAGACCCAGTACTTC
TRBJ2-3 | . | TRBV10-3 | few | CAISESRVQSDTQYF | TGTGCCATCAGTGAGTCACGTGTGCAGTCAGATACGCAGTATTTT
TRBJ1-6 | TRBD1 | TRBV5-6 | . | CASSTSRDRGNSPLHF | TGTGCCAGCAGCACAAGCCGGGACAGGGGTAATTCACCCCTCCACTTT